A single T cell receptor (beta chain) is shown here with its context. The V end lost 1 base, the J end lost 0 bases, and 8 bases lay between the germline ends. This CDR3 has 15 residues. Germline CDR1 and CDR2: SGHTA and FQGTGA. The method was immunoSEQ multiplex PCR; TCRdb's version includes in-frame clones alone and lacks a portion of them. The sample lists thousands of clones, 94% occurring once. This sample was taken from a study of T cell clonotyping in hematopoietic cell transplantation. This clonotype originated in a male patient between 60 and 69 years old who had an allogeneic stem cell transplant from an unrelated donor, so T cells may come from the graft donor. Some clones in this sample may be carry-over from other donors' samples. Sequenced material: peripheral blood mononuclear cells, taken 30 days after allogeneic stem cell transplant. The chain carries TRBV7-3 and TRBJ2-3; no clear D. The CDR3 sequence is CASSLRPLSTDTQYF. CDR3 nucleotide sequence: TGTGCCAGCAGCTTAAGACCCCTAAGCACAGATACGCAGTATTTT.